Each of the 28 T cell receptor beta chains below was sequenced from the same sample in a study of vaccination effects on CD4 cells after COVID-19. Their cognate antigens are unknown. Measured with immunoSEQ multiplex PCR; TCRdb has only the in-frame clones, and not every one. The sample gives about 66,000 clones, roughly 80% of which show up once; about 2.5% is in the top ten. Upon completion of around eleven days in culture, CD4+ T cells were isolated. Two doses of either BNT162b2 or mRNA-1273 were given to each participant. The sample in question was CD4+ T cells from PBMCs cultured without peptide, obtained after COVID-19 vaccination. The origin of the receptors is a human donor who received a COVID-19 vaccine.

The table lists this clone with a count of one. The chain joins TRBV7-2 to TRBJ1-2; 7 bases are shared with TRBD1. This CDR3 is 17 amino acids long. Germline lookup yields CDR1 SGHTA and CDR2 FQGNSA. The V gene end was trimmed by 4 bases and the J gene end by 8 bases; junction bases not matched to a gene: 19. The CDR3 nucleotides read TGTGCCAGCAGCTACATAATATTAAAGGGGGCAGGAGGCGGCTACACCTTC. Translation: CASSYIILKGAGGGYTF.

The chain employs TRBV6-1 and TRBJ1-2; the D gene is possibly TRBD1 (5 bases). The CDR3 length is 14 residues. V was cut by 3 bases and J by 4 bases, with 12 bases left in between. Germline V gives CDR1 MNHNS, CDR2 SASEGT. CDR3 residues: CASSEVGVGYGYTF. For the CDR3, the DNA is TGTGCCAGCAGTGAGGTGGGGGTGGGCTATGGCTACACCTTC.

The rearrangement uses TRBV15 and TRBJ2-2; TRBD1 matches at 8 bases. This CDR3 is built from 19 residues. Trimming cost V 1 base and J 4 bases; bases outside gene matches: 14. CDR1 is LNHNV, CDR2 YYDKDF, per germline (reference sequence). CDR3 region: CATSRGDRRSLRGTGELFF. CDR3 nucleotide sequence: TGTGCCACCAGCAGAGGGGACAGGAGGTCCTTGCGGGGCACCGGGGAGCTGTTTTTT.

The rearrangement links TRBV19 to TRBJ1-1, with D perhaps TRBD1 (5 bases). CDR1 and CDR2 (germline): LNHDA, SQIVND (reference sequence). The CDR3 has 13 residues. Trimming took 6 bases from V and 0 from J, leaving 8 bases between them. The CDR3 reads CASSRDLNTEAFF. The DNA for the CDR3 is TGTGCCAGTAGCCGGGACTTGAACACTGAAGCTTTCTTT. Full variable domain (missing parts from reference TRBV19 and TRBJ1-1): DGGITQSPKYLFRKEGQNVTLSCEQNLNHDAMYWYRQDPGQGLRLIYYSQIVNDFQKGDIAEGYSVSREKKESFPLTVTSAQKNPTAFYLCASSRDLNTEAFFGQGTRLTVV.

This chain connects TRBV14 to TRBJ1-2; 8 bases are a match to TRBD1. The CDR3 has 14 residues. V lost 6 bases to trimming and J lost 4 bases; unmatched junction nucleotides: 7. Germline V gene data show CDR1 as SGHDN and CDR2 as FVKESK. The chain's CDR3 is CASSRGTGAYGYTF. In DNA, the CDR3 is TGTGCCAGCAGTCGGGGGACAGGCGCCTATGGCTACACCTTC.

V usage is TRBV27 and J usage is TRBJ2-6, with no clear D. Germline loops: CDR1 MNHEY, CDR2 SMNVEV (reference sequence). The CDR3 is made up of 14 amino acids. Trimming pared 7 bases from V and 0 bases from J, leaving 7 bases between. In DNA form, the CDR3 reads TGTGCCAGCACCACCTCCTCTGGGGCCAACGTCCTGACTTTC. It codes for CASTTSSGANVLTF.

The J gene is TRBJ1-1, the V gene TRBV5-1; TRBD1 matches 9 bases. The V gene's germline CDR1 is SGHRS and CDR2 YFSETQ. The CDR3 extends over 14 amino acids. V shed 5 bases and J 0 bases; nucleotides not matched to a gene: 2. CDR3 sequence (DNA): TGCGCCAGCAGGGGACAGGGAATGAACACTGAAGCTTTCTTT. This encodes CASRGQGMNTEAFF.

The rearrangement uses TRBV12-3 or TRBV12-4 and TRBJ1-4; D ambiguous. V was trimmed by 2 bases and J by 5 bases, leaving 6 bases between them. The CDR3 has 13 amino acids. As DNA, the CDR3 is TGTGCCAGCAGTTTACAGGCGAATGAAAAACTGTTTTTT. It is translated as CASSLQANEKLFF.

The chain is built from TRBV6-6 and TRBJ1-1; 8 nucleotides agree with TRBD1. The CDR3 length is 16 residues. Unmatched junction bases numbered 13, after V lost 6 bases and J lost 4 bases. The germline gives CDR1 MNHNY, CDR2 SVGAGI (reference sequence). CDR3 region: CASRHLGQGGRTEAFF. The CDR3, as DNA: TGTGCCAGCAGACACCTCGGACAGGGAGGTCGCACTGAAGCTTTCTTT.

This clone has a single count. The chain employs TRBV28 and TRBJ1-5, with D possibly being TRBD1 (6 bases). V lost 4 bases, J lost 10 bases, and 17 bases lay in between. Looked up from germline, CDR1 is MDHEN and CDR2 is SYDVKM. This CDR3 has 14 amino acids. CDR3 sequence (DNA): TGTGCCAGCAGTTCCCCGGGAGGGGGAATTCCCCAGCATTTT. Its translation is CASSSPGGGIPQHF.

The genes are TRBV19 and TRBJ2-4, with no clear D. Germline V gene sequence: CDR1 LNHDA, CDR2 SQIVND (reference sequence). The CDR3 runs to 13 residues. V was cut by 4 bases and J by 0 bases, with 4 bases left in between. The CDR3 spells CASSTKAKNIQYF. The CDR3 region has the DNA TGTGCCAGTAGTACTAAAGCCAAAAACATTCAGTACTTC.

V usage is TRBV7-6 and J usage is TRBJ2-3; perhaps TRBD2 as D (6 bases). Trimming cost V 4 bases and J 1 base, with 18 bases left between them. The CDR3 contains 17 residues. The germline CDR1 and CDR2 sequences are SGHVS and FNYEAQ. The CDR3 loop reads CASSSLGGVFRTDTQYF. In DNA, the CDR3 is TGTGCCAGCAGCTCTCTCGGCGGGGTTTTTCGCACAGATACGCAGTATTTT.

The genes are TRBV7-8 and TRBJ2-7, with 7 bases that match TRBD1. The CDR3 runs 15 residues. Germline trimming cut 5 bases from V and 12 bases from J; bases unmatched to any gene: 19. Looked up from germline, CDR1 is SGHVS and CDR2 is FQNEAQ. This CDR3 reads CASSERDRRAGKLYV. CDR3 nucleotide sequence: TGTGCCAGCAGCGAAAGGGACAGAAGAGCAGGGAAGCTGTACGTC.

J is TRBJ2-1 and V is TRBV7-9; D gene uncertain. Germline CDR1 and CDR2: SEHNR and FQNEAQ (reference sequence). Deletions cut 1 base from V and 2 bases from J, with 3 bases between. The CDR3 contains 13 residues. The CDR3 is CASSLDTYNEQFF. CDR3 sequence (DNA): TGTGCCAGCAGCTTAGACACCTACAATGAGCAGTTCTTC.

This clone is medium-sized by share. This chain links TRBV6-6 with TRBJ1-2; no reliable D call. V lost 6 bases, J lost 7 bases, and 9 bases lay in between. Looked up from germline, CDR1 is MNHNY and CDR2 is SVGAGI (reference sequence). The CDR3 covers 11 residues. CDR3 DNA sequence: TGTGCCAGCAGATCAGGTGGTGGCTACACCTTC. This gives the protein CASRSGGGYTF.

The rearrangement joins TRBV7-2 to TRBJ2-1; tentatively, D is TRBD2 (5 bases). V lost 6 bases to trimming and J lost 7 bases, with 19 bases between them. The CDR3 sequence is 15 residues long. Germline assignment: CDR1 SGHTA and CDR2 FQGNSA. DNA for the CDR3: TGTGCCAGCAGTTTCGCAGGCGGCGGCGGGAATGAGCAGTTCTTC. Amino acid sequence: CASSFAGGGGNEQFF. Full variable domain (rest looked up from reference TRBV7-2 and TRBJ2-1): GAGVSQSPSNKVTEKGKDVELRCDPISGHTALYWYRQSLGQGLEFLIYFQGNSAPDKSGLPSDRFSAERTGGSVSTLTIQRTQQEDSAVYLCASSFAGGGGNEQFFGPGTRLTVL.

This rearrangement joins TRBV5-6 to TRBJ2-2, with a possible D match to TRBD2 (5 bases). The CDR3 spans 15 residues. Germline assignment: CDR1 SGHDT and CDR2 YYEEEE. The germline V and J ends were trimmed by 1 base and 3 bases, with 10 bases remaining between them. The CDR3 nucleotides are TGTGCCAGCAGCTTGAGGACTTTAGACACCGGGGAGCTGTTTTTT. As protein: CASSLRTLDTGELFF.

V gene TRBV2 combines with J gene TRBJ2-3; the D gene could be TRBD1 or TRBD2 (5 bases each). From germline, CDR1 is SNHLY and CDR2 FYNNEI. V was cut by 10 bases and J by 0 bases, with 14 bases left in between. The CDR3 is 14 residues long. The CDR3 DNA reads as TGTGCCACCAAGGGGCTAGCTAGCACAGATACGCAGTATTTT. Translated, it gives CATKGLASTDTQYF.

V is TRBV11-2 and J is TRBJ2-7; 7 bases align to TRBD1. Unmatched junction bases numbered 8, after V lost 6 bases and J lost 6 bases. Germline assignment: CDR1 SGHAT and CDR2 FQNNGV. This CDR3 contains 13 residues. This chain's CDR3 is CASRPQTGSEQYV. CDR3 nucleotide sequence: TGTGCCAGCAGACCACAGACAGGGTCCGAGCAGTACGTC.

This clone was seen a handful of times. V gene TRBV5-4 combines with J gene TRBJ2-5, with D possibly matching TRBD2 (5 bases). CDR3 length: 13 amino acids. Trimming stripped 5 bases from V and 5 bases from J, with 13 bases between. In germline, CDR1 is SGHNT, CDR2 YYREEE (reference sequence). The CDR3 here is CASRRAGKETQYF. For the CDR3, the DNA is TGTGCCAGCAGGCGGGCGGGTAAGGAGACCCAGTACTTC.

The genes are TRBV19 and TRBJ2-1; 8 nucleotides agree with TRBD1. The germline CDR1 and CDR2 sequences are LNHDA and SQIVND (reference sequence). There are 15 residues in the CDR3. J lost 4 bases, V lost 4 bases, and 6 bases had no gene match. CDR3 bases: TGTGCCAGTAGTAACGGACAGGGTAGGTACAATGAGCAGTTCTTC. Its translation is CASSNGQGRYNEQFF.

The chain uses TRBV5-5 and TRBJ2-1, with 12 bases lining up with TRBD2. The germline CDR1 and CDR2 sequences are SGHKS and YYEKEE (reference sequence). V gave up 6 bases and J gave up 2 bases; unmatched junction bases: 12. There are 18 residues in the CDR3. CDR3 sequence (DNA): TGTGCCAGCACCCCAGGGCTAGCGGGGGGGGCAGCCTACAATGAGCAGTTCTTC. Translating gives CASTPGLAGGAAYNEQFF.

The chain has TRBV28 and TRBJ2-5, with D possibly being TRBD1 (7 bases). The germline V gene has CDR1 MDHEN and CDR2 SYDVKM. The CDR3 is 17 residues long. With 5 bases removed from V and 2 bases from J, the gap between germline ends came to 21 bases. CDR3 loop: CASSASTGAGSQETQYF. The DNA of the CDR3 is TGTGCCAGCAGTGCATCAACAGGGGCGGGGTCTCAAGAGACCCAGTACTTC.

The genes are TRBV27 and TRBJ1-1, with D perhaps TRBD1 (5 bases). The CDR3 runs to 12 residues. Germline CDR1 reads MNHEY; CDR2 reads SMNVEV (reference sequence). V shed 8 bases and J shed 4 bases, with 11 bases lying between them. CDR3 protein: CASGGVATEAFF. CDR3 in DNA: TGTGCCAGCGGGGGGGTAGCCACTGAAGCTTTCTTT.

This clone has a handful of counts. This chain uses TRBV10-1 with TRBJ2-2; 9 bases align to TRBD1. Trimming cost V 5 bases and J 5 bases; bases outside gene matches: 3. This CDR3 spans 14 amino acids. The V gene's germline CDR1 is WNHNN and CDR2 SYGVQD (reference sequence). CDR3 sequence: CASSWDRVTGELFF. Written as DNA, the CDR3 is TGCGCCAGCAGTTGGGACAGGGTTACCGGGGAGCTGTTTTTT.

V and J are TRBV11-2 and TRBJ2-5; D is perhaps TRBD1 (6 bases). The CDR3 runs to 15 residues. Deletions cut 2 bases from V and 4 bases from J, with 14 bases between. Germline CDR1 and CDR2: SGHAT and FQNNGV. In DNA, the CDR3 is TGTGCCAGCAGCTTAATACCCAGGGGTCGAGAGACCCAGTACTTC. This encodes CASSLIPRGRETQYF.

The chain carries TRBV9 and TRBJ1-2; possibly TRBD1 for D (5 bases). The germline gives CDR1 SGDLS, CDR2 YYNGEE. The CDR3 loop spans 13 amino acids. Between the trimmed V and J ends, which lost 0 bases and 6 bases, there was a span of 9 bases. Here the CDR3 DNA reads TGTGCCAGCAGCGTAGGTAGAGGGGATGGCTACACCTTC. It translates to CASSVGRGDGYTF. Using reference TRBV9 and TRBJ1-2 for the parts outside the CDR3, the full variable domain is DSGVTQTPKHLITATGQRVTLRCSPRSGDLSVYWYQQSLDQGLQFLIQYYNGEERAKGNILERFSAQQFPDLHSELNLSSLELGDSALYFCASSVGRGDGYTFGSGTRLTVV.

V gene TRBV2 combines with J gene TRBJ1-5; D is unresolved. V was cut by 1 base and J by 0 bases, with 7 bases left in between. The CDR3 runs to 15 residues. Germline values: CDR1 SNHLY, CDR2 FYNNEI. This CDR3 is CASSEDAGSNQPQHF. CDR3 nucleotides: TGTGCCAGCAGTGAAGATGCAGGTAGCAATCAGCCCCAGCATTTT.